Sequencing of this T cell receptor (beta chain) was carried out in a study of sequential checkpoint blockade in melanoma. Sequencing was performed with immunoSEQ multiplex PCR; in TCRdb, only in-frame clones are kept and a portion is missing. In the table there are under 15,000 clones, approximately 82% of which are singletons. The CDR3 totals 16 residues. Germline values: CDR1 SGDLS, CDR2 YYNGEE. V lost 3 bases to trimming and J lost 5 bases; unmatched junction nucleotides: 11. Treatment given: randomized to nivolumab then ipilimumab (arm A) or the reverse (arm B). The sequencing here drew on CD8+ T cells sorted from blood (inferred from file names), taken from a patient given nivolumab and ipilimumab in sequence. The gene calls are TRBV9 and TRBJ2-1, with 7 nucleotides matching TRBD1. The TCR comes from a human donor with melanoma. The CDR3 here is CASSGTKTGPDNEQFF. In DNA, the CDR3 is TGTGCCAGCAGCGGAACGAAGACAGGGCCCGACAATGAGCAGTTCTTC.